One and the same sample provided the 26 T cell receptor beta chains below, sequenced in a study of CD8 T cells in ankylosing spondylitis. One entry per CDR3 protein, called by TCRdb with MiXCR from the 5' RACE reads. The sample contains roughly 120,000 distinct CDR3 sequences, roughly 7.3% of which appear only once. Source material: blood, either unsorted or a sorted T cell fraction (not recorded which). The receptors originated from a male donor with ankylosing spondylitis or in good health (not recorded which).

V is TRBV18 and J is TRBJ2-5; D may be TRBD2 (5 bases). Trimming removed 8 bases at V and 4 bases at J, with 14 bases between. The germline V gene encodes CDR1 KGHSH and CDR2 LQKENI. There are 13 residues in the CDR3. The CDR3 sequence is CASLGELRETQYF. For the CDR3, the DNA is TGTGCCAGCCTCGGGGAGCTCCGAGAGACCCAGTACTTC.

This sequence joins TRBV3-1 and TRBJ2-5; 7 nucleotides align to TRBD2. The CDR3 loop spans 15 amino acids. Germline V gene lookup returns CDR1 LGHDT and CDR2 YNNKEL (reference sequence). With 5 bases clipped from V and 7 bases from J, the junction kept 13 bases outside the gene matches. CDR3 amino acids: CASSIVGGVSGTQYF. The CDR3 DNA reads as TGTGCCAGCAGCATCGTGGGAGGGGTCAGCGGGACCCAGTACTTC.

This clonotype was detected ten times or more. The chain's CDR3 is CASSTQGATEAFF. CDR3 DNA sequence: TGTGCCAGCAGCACCCAGGGTGCCACTGAAGCTTTCTTT. The rearrangement joins TRBV7-2 to TRBJ1-1, with D perhaps TRBD1 (5 bases). The CDR3 length is 13 residues. Trimming shortened V by 5 bases and J by 4 bases, and 11 bases separated the two germline ends. Germline V lookup: CDR1 SGHTA, CDR2 FQGNSA.

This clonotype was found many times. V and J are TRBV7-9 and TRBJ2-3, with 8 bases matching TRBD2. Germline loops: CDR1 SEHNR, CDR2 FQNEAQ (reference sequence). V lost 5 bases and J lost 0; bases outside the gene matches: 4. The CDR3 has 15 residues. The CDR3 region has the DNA TGTGCCAGCAGCCAGCGGGGGCCTAGCACAGATACGCAGTATTTT. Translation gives CASSQRGPSTDTQYF.

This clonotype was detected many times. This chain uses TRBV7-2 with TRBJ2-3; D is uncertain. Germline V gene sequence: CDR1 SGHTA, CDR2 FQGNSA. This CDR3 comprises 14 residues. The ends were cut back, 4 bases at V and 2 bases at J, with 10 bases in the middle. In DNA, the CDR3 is TGTGCCAGCAGCTCCTCGATAATCACAGATACGCAGTATTTT. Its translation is CASSSSIITDTQYF.

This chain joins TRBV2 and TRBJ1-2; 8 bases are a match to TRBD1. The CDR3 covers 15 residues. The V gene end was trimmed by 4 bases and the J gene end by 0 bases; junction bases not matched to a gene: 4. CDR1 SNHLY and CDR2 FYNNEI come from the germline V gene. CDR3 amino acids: CASSGGDRPNYGYTF. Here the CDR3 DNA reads TGTGCCAGCAGTGGGGGGGACAGGCCTAACTATGGCTACACCTTC.

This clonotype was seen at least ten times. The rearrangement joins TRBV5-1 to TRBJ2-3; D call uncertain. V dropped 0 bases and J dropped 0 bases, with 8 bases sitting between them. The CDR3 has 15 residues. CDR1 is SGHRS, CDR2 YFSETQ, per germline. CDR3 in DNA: TGCGCCAGCAGCTTGGCTACGACTAGCACAGATACGCAGTATTTT. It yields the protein CASSLATTSTDTQYF.

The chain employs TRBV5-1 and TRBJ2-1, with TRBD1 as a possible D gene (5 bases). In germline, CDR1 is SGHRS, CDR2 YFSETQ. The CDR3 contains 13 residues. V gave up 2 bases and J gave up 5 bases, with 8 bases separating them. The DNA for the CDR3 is TGCGCCAGCAGCTTCTCGACAGACAATGAGCAGTTCTTC. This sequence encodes CASSFSTDNEQFF.

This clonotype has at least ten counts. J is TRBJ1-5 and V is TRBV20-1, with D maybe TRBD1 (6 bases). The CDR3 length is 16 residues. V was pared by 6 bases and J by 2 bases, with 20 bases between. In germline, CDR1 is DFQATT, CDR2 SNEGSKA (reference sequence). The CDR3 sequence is CSAPGGGAPGNQPQHF. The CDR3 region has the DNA TGCAGTGCCCCTGGGGGGGGGGCGCCGGGCAATCAGCCCCAGCATTTT.

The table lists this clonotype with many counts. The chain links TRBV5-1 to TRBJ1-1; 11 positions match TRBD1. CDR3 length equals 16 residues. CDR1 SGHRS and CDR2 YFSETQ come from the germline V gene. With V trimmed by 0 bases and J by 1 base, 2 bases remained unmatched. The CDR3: CASSLEGQGANTEAFF. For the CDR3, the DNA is TGCGCCAGCAGCTTGGAAGGACAGGGGGCGAACACTGAAGCTTTCTTT. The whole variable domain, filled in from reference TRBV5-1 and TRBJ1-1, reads KAGVTQTPRYLIKTRGQQVTLSCSPISGHRSVSWYQQTPGQGLQFLFEYFSETQRNKGNFPGRFSGRQFSNSRSEMNVSTLELGDSALYLCASSLEGQGANTEAFFGQGTRLTVV.

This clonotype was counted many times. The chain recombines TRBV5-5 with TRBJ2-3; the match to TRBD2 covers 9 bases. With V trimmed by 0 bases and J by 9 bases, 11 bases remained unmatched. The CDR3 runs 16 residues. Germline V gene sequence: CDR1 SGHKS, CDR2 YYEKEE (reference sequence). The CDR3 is CASSLEVVRGGRTQYF. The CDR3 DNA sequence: TGTGCCAGCAGCTTGGAAGTTGTGCGGGGGGGTAGAACGCAGTATTTT.

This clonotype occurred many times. CDR3 region: CSARAAGEWSEAFF. CDR3 DNA sequence: TGCAGTGCTAGAGCGGCAGGGGAATGGTCTGAAGCTTTCTTT. The chain links TRBV20-1 to TRBJ1-1; tentatively, D is TRBD1 (6 bases). Germline CDR1 and CDR2: DFQATT and SNEGSKA (reference sequence). The CDR3 sequence is 14 residues long. The V gene lost 1 base and the J gene lost 6 bases, with 15 bases spanning the gap.

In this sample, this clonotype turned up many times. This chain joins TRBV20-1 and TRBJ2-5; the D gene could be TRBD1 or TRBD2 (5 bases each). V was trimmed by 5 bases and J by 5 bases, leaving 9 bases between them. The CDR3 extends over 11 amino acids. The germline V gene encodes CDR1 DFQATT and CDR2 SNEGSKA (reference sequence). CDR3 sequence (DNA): TGCAGTGCTCACTGGGGGGAGACCCAGTACTTC. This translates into CSAHWGETQYF.

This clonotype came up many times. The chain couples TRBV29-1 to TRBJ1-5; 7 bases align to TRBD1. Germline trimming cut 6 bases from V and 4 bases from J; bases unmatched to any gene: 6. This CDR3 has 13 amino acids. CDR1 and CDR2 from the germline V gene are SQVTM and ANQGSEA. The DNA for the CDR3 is TGCAGCGTCTTAGACAGGGATAATCAGCCCCAGCATTTT. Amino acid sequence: CSVLDRDNQPQHF.

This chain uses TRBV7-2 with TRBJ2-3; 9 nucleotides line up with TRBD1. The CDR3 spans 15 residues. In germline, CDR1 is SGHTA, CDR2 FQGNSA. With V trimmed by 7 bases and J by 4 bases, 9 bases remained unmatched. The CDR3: CASTPGQGGPDTQYF. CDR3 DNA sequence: TGTGCCAGCACCCCGGGACAGGGAGGGCCAGATACGCAGTATTTT.

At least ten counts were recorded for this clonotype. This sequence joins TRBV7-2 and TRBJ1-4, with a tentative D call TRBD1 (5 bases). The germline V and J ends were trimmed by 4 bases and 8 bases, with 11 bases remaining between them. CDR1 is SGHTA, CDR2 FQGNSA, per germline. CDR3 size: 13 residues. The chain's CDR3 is CASSSHRLEKLFF. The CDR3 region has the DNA TGTGCCAGCAGCTCACACAGGCTCGAAAAACTGTTTTTT.

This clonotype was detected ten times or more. DNA of the CDR3: TGCGCCAGCAGCCTGACAGGGGACGGCGAAAACACCATATATTTT. The encoded protein is CASSLTGDGENTIYF. This sequence joins TRBV5-1 and TRBJ1-3; 8 nucleotides align to TRBD1. The V segment lost 4 bases and the J segment 6 bases; nucleotides outside the gene matches: 9. The germline V gene encodes CDR1 SGHRS and CDR2 YFSETQ. The CDR3 runs to 15 residues.

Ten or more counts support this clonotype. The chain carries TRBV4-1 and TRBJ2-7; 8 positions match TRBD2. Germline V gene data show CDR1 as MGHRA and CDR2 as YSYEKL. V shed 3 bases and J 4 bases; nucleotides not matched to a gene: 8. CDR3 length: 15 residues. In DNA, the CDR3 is TGCGCCAGCAGCCAGGACCGCGGGGGGACGTACGAGCAGTACTTC. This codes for CASSQDRGGTYEQYF.

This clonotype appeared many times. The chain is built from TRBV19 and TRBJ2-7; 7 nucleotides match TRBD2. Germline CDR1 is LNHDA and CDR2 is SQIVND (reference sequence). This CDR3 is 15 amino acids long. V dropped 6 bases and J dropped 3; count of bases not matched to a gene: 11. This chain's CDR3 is CASRVGSGGSYEQYF. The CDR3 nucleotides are TGTGCCAGTAGGGTAGGCTCGGGCGGGAGCTACGAGCAGTACTTC.

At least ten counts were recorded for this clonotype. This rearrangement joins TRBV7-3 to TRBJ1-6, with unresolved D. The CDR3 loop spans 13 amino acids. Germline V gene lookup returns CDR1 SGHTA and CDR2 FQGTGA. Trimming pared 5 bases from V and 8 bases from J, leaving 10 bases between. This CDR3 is CASSEQPDSPLHF. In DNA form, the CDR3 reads TGTGCCAGCAGCGAGCAACCAGATTCACCCCTCCACTTT.

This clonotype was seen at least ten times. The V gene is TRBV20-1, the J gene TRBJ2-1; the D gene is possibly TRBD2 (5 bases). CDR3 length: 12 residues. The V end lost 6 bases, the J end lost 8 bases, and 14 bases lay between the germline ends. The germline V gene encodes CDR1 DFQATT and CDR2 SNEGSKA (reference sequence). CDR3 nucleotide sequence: TGCAGTGCGACTGGACTCGCCGATGAGCAGTTCTTC. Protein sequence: CSATGLADEQFF.

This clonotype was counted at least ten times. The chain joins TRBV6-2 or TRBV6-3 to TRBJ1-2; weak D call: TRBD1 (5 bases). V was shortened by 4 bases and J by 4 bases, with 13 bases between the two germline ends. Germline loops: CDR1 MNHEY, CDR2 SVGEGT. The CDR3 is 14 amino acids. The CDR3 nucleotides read TGTGCCAGCAGTTCGGGGCAGGTCGTCTATGGCTACACCTTC. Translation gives CASSSGQVVYGYTF.

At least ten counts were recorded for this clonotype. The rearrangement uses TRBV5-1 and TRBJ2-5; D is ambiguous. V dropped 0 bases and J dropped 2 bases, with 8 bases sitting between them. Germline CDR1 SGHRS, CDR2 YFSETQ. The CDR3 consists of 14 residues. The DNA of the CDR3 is TGCGCCAGCAGCTTGGATCCACCTCAAGAGACCCAGTACTTC. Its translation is CASSLDPPQETQYF.

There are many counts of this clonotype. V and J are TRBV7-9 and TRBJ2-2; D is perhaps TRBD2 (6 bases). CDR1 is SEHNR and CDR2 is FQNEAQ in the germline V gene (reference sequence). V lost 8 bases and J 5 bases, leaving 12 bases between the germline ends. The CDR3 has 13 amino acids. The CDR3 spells CASGSAGTGELFF. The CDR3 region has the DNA TGTGCCAGCGGCTCGGCGGGGACCGGGGAGCTGTTTTTT.

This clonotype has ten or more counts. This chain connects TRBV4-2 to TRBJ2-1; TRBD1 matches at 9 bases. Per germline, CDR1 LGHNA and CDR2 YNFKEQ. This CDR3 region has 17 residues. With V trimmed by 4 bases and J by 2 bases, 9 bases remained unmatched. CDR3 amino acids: CASSPGGTGIPYNEQFF. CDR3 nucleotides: TGTGCCAGCAGCCCTGGCGGGACAGGGATCCCCTACAATGAGCAGTTCTTC.

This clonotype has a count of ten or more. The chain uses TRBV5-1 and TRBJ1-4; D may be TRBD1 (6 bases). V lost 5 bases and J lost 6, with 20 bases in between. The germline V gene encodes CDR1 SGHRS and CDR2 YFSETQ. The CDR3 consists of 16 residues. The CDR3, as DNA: TGCGCCAGCAGAAGGACAGACCCCAACTTTGATGAAAAACTGTTTTTT. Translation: CASRRTDPNFDEKLFF.